This TCR beta chain was captured by sequencing in a study of shared clonotypes between healthy human individuals. A single count supports this clone. V lost 5 bases and J lost 3; bases outside the gene matches: 4. CDR3 size: 14 residues. CDR1 is MNHNY and CDR2 is SVGAGI in the germline V gene (reference sequence). Assay: immunoSEQ multiplex PCR; the TCRdb copy retains only in-frame clones and omits some. The table shows around 2.5 million clones, with over 85% occurring only once. The sequenced sample was naive CD4+ T cells from PBMCs. The subset denotes: CD45RA+ positively selected. This sequence originates from a young man in good health. Some clones in this sample may be carry-over from other donors' samples. This chain uses TRBV6-6 with TRBJ2-7; 10 bases line up with TRBD2. The CDR3: CASSNPSGSYEQYF. The CDR3 DNA reads as TGTGCCAGCAGTAATCCTAGCGGGAGCTACGAGCAGTACTTC.